Shown below are 19 T cell receptor beta chains from a single sample sequenced in a study of blood T cell repertoires in COVID-19. Using immunoSEQ multiplex PCR, the repertoire was profiled, and TCRdb retains in-frame clones only, with some absent. The repertoire has around 330,000 clones, more than 75% of them found once; the top ten carry 2.6%. Material for sequencing was PBMCs or T cells enriched from blood (not recorded which). The receptors were gathered from a man in his sixties who had recovered from COVID-19.

The V gene is TRBV7-2, the J gene TRBJ1-1; D call uncertain. Trimming left V 5 bases short and J 13 bases short, with 17 bases between. This CDR3 is 12 amino acids long. Germline V gene sequence: CDR1 SGHTA, CDR2 FQGNSA. The CDR3 DNA follows: TGTGCCAGCAGCACCAACACGGCGCGGAGTTTCTTT. Translated: CASSTNTARSFF.

The CDR3 DNA is TGTGCCATCAGCGAGACTAGCGGGTCCTACAATGAGCAGTTCTTC. Protein sequence: CAISETSGSYNEQFF. The chain recombines TRBV10-3 with TRBJ2-1; TRBD2 agrees at 10 bases. The V gene's germline CDR1 is ENHRY and CDR2 SYGVKD. The V and J ends lost 6 bases and 1 base, in that order; junction bases with no gene match: 3. The CDR3 covers 15 residues.

The rearrangement links TRBV7-9 to TRBJ2-7; D is uncertain. The V gene's germline CDR1 is SEHNR and CDR2 FQNEAQ (reference sequence). This CDR3 comprises 13 residues. The V end was cut by 5 bases, the J end by 0 bases, with 8 bases between. As DNA, the CDR3 is TGTGCCAGCAGCGTAAGCTACTCCTACGAGCAGTACTTC. Residues: CASSVSYSYEQYF.

This CDR3 reads CASSELNGYTF. In nucleotides, the CDR3 is TGTGCCAGCAGTGAATTAAATGGCTACACCTTC. The chain links TRBV25-1 to TRBJ1-2; no clear D. The germline gives CDR1 MGHDK, CDR2 SYGVNS. V lost 1 base to trimming and J lost 6 bases, with 3 bases between them. This CDR3 has 11 amino acids.

The chain joins TRBV21-1 to TRBJ1-5. TRBV21-1 is tagged as a pseudogene. The CDR3 is made up of 16 amino acids. Written as DNA, the CDR3 is TGTGCCAGCATTCCCGGAGGAGGGCGCTTGGATCAGCCCCAGCATTTT. Translation gives CASIPGGGRLDQPQHF.

J is TRBJ1-3 and V is TRBV28; D not resolved. CDR1 is MDHEN and CDR2 is SYDVKM in the germline V gene. The CDR3 length is 11 residues. V dropped 3 bases and J dropped 8 bases, with 5 bases sitting between them. CDR3 region: CASSFRDTIYF. DNA for the CDR3: TGTGCCAGCAGTTTTCGAGACACCATATATTTT.

The chain links TRBV15 to TRBJ1-4; TRBD1 matches at 7 bases. CDR3 size: 19 residues. Germline CDR1 reads LNHNV; CDR2 reads YYDKDF (reference sequence). V lost 6 bases, J lost 0 bases, and 16 bases stayed unmatched. This CDR3 reads CATRSRDRRGFATNEKLFF. CDR3 DNA: TGTGCCACCAGGAGCCGGGACAGAAGAGGGTTTGCAACTAATGAAAAACTGTTTTTT. The whole variable domain, filled in from reference TRBV15 and TRBJ1-4, reads DAMVIQNPRYQVTQFGKPVTLSCSQTLNHNVMYWYQQKSSQAPKLLFHYYDKDFNNEADTPDNFQSRRPNTSFCFLDIRSPGLGDTAMYLCATRSRDRRGFATNEKLFFGSGTQLSVL.

This rearrangement joins TRBV23-1 to TRBJ1-5, with TRBD1 matching 7 bases. TRBV23-1 is an ORF; its function is uncertain. The CDR3 has 18 residues. Unmatched junction bases numbered 20, after V lost 8 bases and J lost 4 bases. CDR3: CASFPRQVRGLGNQPQHF. The CDR3 nucleotides are TGCGCCAGCTTCCCACGTCAGGTTAGGGGGCTAGGGAATCAGCCCCAGCATTTT.

V and J are TRBV7-8 and TRBJ2-7, with 7 bases fitting TRBD1. The CDR3 covers 13 residues. V was clipped by 5 bases and J by 4 bases; unmatched bases: 5. Germline CDR1 is SGHVS and CDR2 is FQNEAQ. The CDR3: CASSRDSFYEQYF. The CDR3 DNA reads as TGTGCCAGCAGCCGGGACAGCTTTTACGAGCAGTACTTC.

The chain uses TRBV6-4 and TRBJ2-4; 7 bases are a match to TRBD2. The CDR3 runs to 19 residues. CDR1 and CDR2 (germline): MRHNA, SNTAGT. V was pared by 5 bases and J by 0 bases, with 16 bases of the junction left unmatched. CDR3 residues: CASSLDPGGETIAKNIQYF. CDR3 in DNA: TGTGCCAGCAGTTTGGATCCGGGAGGTGAAACGATAGCCAAAAACATTCAGTACTTC.

The V and J genes are TRBV6-1 and TRBJ2-6, with TRBD1 matching over 7 bases. Germline CDR1 MNHNS, CDR2 SASEGT. The CDR3 runs to 17 residues. Losses at the gene ends were 2 bases for V and 0 bases for J; bases not matched to a gene: 4. In nucleotides, the CDR3 is TGTGCCAGCAGTGAACGGGACAGAAGCTCTGGGGCCAACGTCCTGACTTTC. It specifies CASSERDRSSGANVLTF.

The rearrangement links TRBV5-1 to TRBJ2-2; TRBD1 might be the D (5 bases). The V end lost 6 bases, the J end lost 2 bases, and 11 bases lay between the germline ends. This CDR3 region has 14 residues. Germline CDR1 and CDR2: SGHRS and YFSETQ. The CDR3 sequence: CASTIGHNTGELFF. DNA for the CDR3: TGCGCCAGCACGATTGGACATAACACCGGGGAGCTGTTTTTT.

CDR3 sequence reads: CASSFELAGQVLFF. CDR3 nucleotide sequence: TGCGCCAGCAGCTTTGAACTAGCGGGGCAAGTGCTGTTTTTT. The chain joins TRBV5-1 to TRBJ2-2; 10 nucleotides line up with TRBD2. V was clipped by 2 bases and J by 13 bases; unmatched bases: 8. CDR3 size: 14 residues. Per the germline V gene, CDR1 is SGHRS and CDR2 is YFSETQ.

This clone was observed a few times. The chain carries TRBV4-1 and TRBJ1-2, with a possible D match to TRBD1 (5 bases). Germline V lookup: CDR1 MGHRA, CDR2 YSYEKL. The V end lost 1 base, the J end lost 3 bases, and 12 bases lay between the germline ends. This CDR3 has 15 residues. CDR3 sequence (DNA): TGCGCCAGCAGCCAAGCCACCAGGGCCGACTATGGCTACACCTTC. Translated: CASSQATRADYGYTF.

V and J are TRBV7-2 and TRBJ2-7; no reliable D call. There are 16 residues in the CDR3. Germline lookup yields CDR1 SGHTA and CDR2 FQGNSA. The V end lost 0 bases, the J end lost 4 bases, and 16 bases lay between the germline ends. CDR3 sequence reads: CASSLAPSIAGYEQYF. DNA for the CDR3: TGTGCCAGCAGCTTAGCTCCGTCCATCGCAGGATACGAGCAGTACTTC.

CDR3 bases: TGTGCCAGCAGCTTAGATATAGGAGGATCTGGCTACACCTTC. This sequence encodes CASSLDIGGSGYTF. The chain links TRBV11-2 to TRBJ1-2; D gene unclear. The germline V gene encodes CDR1 SGHAT and CDR2 FQNNGV. This CDR3 region has 14 residues. With 0 bases removed from V and 7 bases from J, the gap between germline ends came to 12 bases.

The chain couples TRBV2 to TRBJ2-5, with TRBD2 matching 8 bases. Germline loops: CDR1 SNHLY, CDR2 FYNNEI. There are 17 residues in the CDR3. Trimming took 5 bases from V and 2 from J; bases not matched to a gene: 13. The CDR3 sequence: CASSPRTSLFFQETQYF. In DNA form, the CDR3 reads TGTGCCAGCAGTCCCAGGACTAGCCTTTTTTTTCAAGAGACCCAGTACTTC.

V gene TRBV6-6 combines with J gene TRBJ1-6; unclear D gene. CDR1 and CDR2 from the germline V gene are MNHNY and SVGAGI (reference sequence). The CDR3 is 14 residues long. V was trimmed by 4 bases and J by 8 bases, leaving 12 bases between them. The DNA for the CDR3 is TGTGCCAGCAGTTTAAGGAGGTTCGATTCACCCCTCCACTTT. It is translated as CASSLRRFDSPLHF.

The chain employs TRBV30 and TRBJ1-2, with D perhaps TRBD1 (6 bases). Germline lookup yields CDR1 GTSNPN and CDR2 SVGIG (reference sequence). The V end lost 4 bases, the J end lost 5 bases, and 17 bases lay between the germline ends. The CDR3 loop spans 14 amino acids. The CDR3 DNA follows: TGTGCCTGGACCCCCCAACAGGGAAGGTATGGCTACACCTTC. This encodes CAWTPQQGRYGYTF.